This T cell receptor (beta chain) comes out of a study of response to subunit inactivated influenza vaccine. Study-level points and caveats: Authors suggested few new T cells are recruited by each seasonal influenza vaccination.

TCRdb re-called the RT-PCR reads with MiXCR, one entry per CDR3 protein. The repertoire holds roughly 500,000 distinct CDR3 sequences, with roughly 23% as singletons. Unmatched junction bases numbered 0, after V lost 3 bases and J lost 5 bases. CDR1 DFQATT and CDR2 SNEGSKA come from the germline V gene (reference sequence). The CDR3 contains 12 residues. This clonotype was picked up many times. Its antigen is still unknown. The receptor comes from a middle-aged man who received an inactivated influenza vaccine. V gene TRBV20-1 combines with J gene TRBJ1-5, with 8 bases lining up with TRBD1. The input for sequencing was CD4+ T cells sorted from PBMCs, taken 4 to 6 days after vaccination. The CDR3 DNA reads as TGCAGTGCTAGGACAGGGGATCAGCCCCAGCATTTT. This translates into CSARTGDQPQHF.